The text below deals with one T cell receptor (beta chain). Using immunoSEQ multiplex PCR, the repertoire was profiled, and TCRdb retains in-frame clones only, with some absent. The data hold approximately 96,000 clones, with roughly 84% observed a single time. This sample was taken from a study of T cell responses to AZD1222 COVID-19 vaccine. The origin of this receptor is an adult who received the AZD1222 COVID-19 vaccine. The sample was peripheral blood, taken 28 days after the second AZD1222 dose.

The chain's CDR3 is CASIGEMNTEAFF. DNA of the CDR3: TGTGCCAGCATTGGGGAGATGAACACTGAAGCTTTCTTT. This chain uses TRBV2 with TRBJ1-1; D gene ambiguous. V lost 7 bases to trimming and J lost 0 bases, with 9 bases between them. The length of the CDR3 is 13 residues. CDR1 SNHLY and CDR2 FYNNEI come from the germline V gene.